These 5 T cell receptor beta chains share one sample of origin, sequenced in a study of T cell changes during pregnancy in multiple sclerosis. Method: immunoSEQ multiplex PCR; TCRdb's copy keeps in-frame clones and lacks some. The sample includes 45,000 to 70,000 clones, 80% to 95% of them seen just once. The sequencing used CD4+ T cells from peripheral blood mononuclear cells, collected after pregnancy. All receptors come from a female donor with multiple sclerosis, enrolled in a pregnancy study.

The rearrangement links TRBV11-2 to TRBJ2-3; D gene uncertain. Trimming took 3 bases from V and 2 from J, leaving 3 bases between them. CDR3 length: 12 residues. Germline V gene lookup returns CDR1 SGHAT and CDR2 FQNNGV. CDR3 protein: CASSFITDTQYF. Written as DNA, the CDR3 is TGTGCCAGCAGCTTCATCACAGATACGCAGTATTTT.

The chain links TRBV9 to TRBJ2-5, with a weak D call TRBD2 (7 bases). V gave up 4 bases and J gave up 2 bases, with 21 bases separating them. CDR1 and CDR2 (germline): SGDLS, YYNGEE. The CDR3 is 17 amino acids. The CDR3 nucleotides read TGTGCCAGCAGCCGAAGGGGGGCTAGCGGACTTCAAGAGACCCAGTACTTC. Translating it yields CASSRRGASGLQETQYF.

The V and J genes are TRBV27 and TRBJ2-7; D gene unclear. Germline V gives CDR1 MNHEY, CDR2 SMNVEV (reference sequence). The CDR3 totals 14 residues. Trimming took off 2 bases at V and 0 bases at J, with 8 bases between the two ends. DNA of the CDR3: TGTGCCAGCAGTTTAACCACTCTCTCCTACGAGCAGTACTTC. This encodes CASSLTTLSYEQYF.

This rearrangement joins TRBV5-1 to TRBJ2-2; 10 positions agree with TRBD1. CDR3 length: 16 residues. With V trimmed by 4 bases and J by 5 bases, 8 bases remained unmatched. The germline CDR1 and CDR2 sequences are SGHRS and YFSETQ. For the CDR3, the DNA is TGCGCCAGCAGCCTAGACACGGGACAGGGGACCGGGGAGCTGTTTTTT. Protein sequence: CASSLDTGQGTGELFF.

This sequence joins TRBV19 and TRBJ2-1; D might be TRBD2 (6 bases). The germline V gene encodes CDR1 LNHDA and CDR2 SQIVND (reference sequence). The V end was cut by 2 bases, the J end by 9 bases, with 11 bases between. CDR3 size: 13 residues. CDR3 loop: CASSIMGGGEQFF. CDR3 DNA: TGTGCCAGTAGTATAATGGGGGGAGGTGAGCAGTTCTTC.